The 25 T cell receptor beta chains given below trace back to one sample, sequenced in a study of blood T cell repertoires in COVID-19. TCRdb's copy holds only in-frame clones and misses some; the assay was immunoSEQ multiplex PCR. The data show a few hundred thousand clones, approximately 89% seen once. Source material: PBMCs or T cells enriched from blood (not recorded which). These receptor sequences come from a woman between 50 and 59 years old who had been exposed to COVID-19.

In its sample, this clone was seen once. The chain couples TRBV18 to TRBJ2-3; D possibly corresponds to TRBD2 (5 bases). The CDR3 length is 22 residues. Germline V lookup: CDR1 KGHSH, CDR2 LQKENI. Trimming removed 1 base at V and 4 bases at J, with 33 bases between. The CDR3 region is CASSPRSVSIIGGSTRADTQYF. DNA of the CDR3: TGTGCCAGCTCACCACGATCAGTCTCGATCATAGGTGGGAGTACTCGGGCAGATACGCAGTATTTT. Together with reference TRBV18 and TRBJ2-3, the CDR3 gives the full variable domain: NAGVMQNPRHLVRRRGQEARLRCSPMKGHSHVYWYRQLPEEGLKFMVYLQKENIIDESGMPKERFSAEFPKEGPSILRIQQVVRGDSAAYFCASSPRSVSIIGGSTRADTQYFGPGTRLTVL.

The J gene is TRBJ1-2, the V gene TRBV4-2; D is unresolved. Trimming pared 1 base from V and 6 bases from J, leaving 12 bases between. The germline gives CDR1 LGHNA, CDR2 YNFKEQ. This CDR3 comprises 14 residues. The CDR3 here is CASSQARGIDGYTF. The CDR3, as DNA: TGTGCCAGCAGCCAAGCTCGGGGAATAGATGGCTACACCTTC.

The V and J genes are TRBV11-2 and TRBJ2-5; D is perhaps TRBD2 (5 bases). V was clipped by 5 bases and J by 2 bases, with 9 bases between them. This CDR3 region has 13 residues. Germline V gives CDR1 SGHAT, CDR2 FQNNGV. The DNA of the CDR3 is TGTGCCAGCAGCGTCAGCGGACAAGAGACCCAGTACTTC. The encoded protein is CASSVSGQETQYF.

The V and J genes are TRBV3-1 (or the pseudogene TRBV3-2) and TRBJ2-3, with 13 bases that match TRBD2. J lost 4 bases, V lost 5 bases, and 3 bases had no gene match. The CDR3 runs to 15 residues. Germline-derived CDR1 and CDR2 are LGHDT and YNNKEL (reference sequence). The DNA of the CDR3 is TGTGCCAGCAGCTCTACTAGCGGGGGGGCAGATACGCAGTATTTT. It encodes CASSSTSGGADTQYF.

V is TRBV7-9 and J is TRBJ1-2; a possible D gene is TRBD1 (6 bases). V gave up 4 bases and J gave up 8 bases, with 17 bases separating them. Germline loops: CDR1 SEHNR, CDR2 FQNEAQ (reference sequence). There are 14 residues in the CDR3. CDR3 protein: CASSYKAETGGYTF. DNA of the CDR3: TGTGCCAGCAGCTACAAAGCAGAGACAGGAGGCTACACCTTC.

The chain has TRBV28 and TRBJ1-2; D possibly corresponds to TRBD1 (6 bases). Germline V gene data show CDR1 as MDHEN and CDR2 as SYDVKM. The CDR3 consists of 14 residues. Trimming took off 3 bases at V and 4 bases at J, with 12 bases between the two ends. The chain's CDR3 is CASSLDSSLYGYTF. CDR3 DNA sequence: TGTGCCAGCAGTTTGGACAGCTCCCTCTATGGCTACACCTTC.

This chain links TRBV7-2 with TRBJ1-5, with 7 bases identical to TRBD1. The length of the CDR3 is 14 residues. Germline V CDR1 and CDR2: SGHTA, FQGNSA. V trimming: 3 bases; J trimming: 3 bases; junction bases outside the gene matches: 2. CDR3 sequence (DNA): TGTGCCAGCAGCTTCGACAGGGCCAATCAGCCCCAGCATTTT. Its protein product is CASSFDRANQPQHF.

The chain joins TRBV3-1 (or the pseudogene TRBV3-2) to TRBJ2-7; tentative D call: TRBD1 (6 bases). The germline V gene encodes CDR1 LGHDT and CDR2 YNNKEL (reference sequence). The CDR3 spans 15 residues. Trimming took 4 bases from V and 4 from J, leaving 17 bases between them. The CDR3 region is CASSRGTGTTYEQYF. The CDR3 nucleotides are TGTGCCAGCAGCCGGGGCACCGGGACAACATACGAGCAGTACTTC.

The chain combines TRBV5-4 with TRBJ1-2, with 7 positions matching TRBD1. CDR1 and CDR2 (germline): SGHNT, YYREEE (reference sequence). The CDR3 contains 16 residues. V was clipped by 0 bases and J by 9 bases; unmatched bases: 14. CDR3 amino acids: CASSLAGQAPLESYTF. DNA of the CDR3: TGTGCCAGCAGCTTGGCCGGACAGGCCCCACTTGAGAGCTACACCTTC.

In regard to this clone: Other DNA sequences in this sample translate to the same CDR3. The gene calls are TRBV6-1 and TRBJ1-5; D ambiguous. The CDR3 runs to 13 residues. Germline loops: CDR1 MNHNS, CDR2 SASEGT. V dropped 0 bases and J dropped 6 bases, with 6 bases sitting between them. Written as DNA, the CDR3 is TGTGCCAGCAGTGAAGCAACGAGTCAGCCCCAGCATTTT. It is translated as CASSEATSQPQHF.

In nucleotides, the CDR3 is TGTGCCAGCAGTTACAACAGGGTTAATGAAAAACTGTTTTTT. This encodes CASSYNRVNEKLFF. The J gene is TRBJ1-4, the V gene TRBV6-5; the D gene is possibly TRBD1 (6 bases). The CDR3 runs to 14 residues. CDR1 is MNHEY and CDR2 is SVGAGI in the germline V gene. V lost 2 bases, J lost 4 bases, and 8 bases lay in between.

CDR3 nucleotide sequence: TGCGCCAGCAGCCAAGATTGGACAGGCGCTGAAGCTTTCTTT. Amino acids: CASSQDWTGAEAFF. The chain links TRBV4-1 to TRBJ1-1; 7 bases fit TRBD1. Germline CDR1 is MGHRA and CDR2 is YSYEKL. This CDR3 is 14 amino acids long. With V trimmed by 0 bases and J by 6 bases, 4 bases remained unmatched.

In its sample, this clone was seen a few times. The chain links TRBV5-6 to TRBJ2-5; D uncertain. Germline V lookup: CDR1 SGHDT, CDR2 YYEEEE. V lost 4 bases and J lost 5, with 9 bases in between. There are 12 residues in the CDR3. The CDR3 here is CASSTTWETQYF. The CDR3 nucleotides are TGTGCCAGCAGCACAACATGGGAGACCCAGTACTTC.

CDR3 coding DNA: TGTGCCAGCAGCTTCCAACTGGTATACAATGAGCAGTTCTTC. Its protein product is CASSFQLVYNEQFF. The gene calls are TRBV28 and TRBJ2-1; no clear D. Trimming shortened V by 6 bases and J by 4 bases, and 13 bases separated the two germline ends. CDR1 and CDR2 from the germline V gene are MDHEN and SYDVKM. This CDR3 is built from 14 residues.

The rearrangement joins TRBV5-4 to TRBJ2-1; TRBD2 might be the D (5 bases). V was cut by 4 bases and J by 5 bases, with 28 bases left in between. This CDR3 has 19 residues. The germline V gene has CDR1 SGHNT and CDR2 YYREEE (reference sequence). CDR3: CASSVDISRPGGLDNEQFF. Written as DNA, the CDR3 is TGTGCCAGCAGCGTAGACATTAGTAGGCCAGGCGGGCTCGACAATGAGCAGTTCTTC.

V and J are TRBV6-5 and TRBJ2-1; possible D gene TRBD2, 6 bases. Trimming removed 4 bases at V and 8 bases at J, with 12 bases between. This CDR3 is built from 13 residues. Germline V lookup: CDR1 MNHEY, CDR2 SVGAGI. CDR3 sequence reads: CASSSYTGDEQFF. CDR3 sequence (DNA): TGTGCCAGCAGTTCCTACACGGGGGATGAGCAGTTCTTC.

The chain couples TRBV2 to TRBJ1-1; unclear D gene. V dropped 3 bases and J dropped 6 bases, with 8 bases sitting between them. In germline, CDR1 is SNHLY, CDR2 FYNNEI. The CDR3 is made up of 12 amino acids. In DNA, the CDR3 is TGTGCCAGCAGTGACGTGGGCGCTGAAGCTTTCTTT. This translates into CASSDVGAEAFF.

The chain uses TRBV7-2 and TRBJ1-2, with TRBD1 as a possible D gene (6 bases). This CDR3 has 13 residues. V lost 1 base to trimming and J lost 6 bases, with 9 bases between them. Germline V gene data show CDR1 as SGHTA and CDR2 as FQGNSA. In nucleotides, the CDR3 is TGTGCCAGCAGCTTAGGTACAGGGAATGGCTACACCTTC. This codes for CASSLGTGNGYTF. The variable domain in full, with the rest retrieved from reference TRBV7-2 and TRBJ1-2, is GAGVSQSPSNKVTEKGKDVELRCDPISGHTALYWYRQSLGQGLEFLIYFQGNSAPDKSGLPSDRFSAERTGGSVSTLTIQRTQQEDSAVYLCASSLGTGNGYTFGSGTRLTVV.

The gene calls are TRBV4-2 and TRBJ2-7, with 10 bases identical to TRBD2. The CDR3 runs 15 residues. V was pared by 2 bases and J by 3 bases, with 4 bases of the junction left unmatched. The germline CDR1 and CDR2 sequences are LGHNA and YNFKEQ. In DNA form, the CDR3 reads TGTGCCAGCAGCCAACAGTCTAGCGGGGGCTACGAGCAGTACTTC. Its translation is CASSQQSSGGYEQYF.

The chain carries TRBV10-3 and TRBJ1-2, with D unresolved. Trimming shortened V by 4 bases and J by 4 bases, and 10 bases separated the two germline ends. Germline lookup yields CDR1 ENHRY and CDR2 SYGVKD. This CDR3 contains 13 residues. CDR3 sequence: CAISVGHRYGYTF. The CDR3 DNA sequence: TGTGCCATCAGTGTTGGGCACCGCTATGGCTACACCTTC.

This chain uses TRBV6-5 with TRBJ1-4; no definite D call. V lost 5 bases and J 7 bases, leaving 14 bases between the germline ends. CDR1 and CDR2 (germline): MNHEY, SVGAGI. The CDR3 is made up of 14 amino acids. CDR3 sequence reads: CASSTPGHSEKLFF. The CDR3 DNA is TGTGCCAGCAGTACACCTGGGCATAGTGAAAAACTGTTTTTT.

The J gene is TRBJ2-1, the V gene TRBV7-2, with D unresolved. Trimming cost V 1 base and J 7 bases, with 5 bases left between them. The germline gives CDR1 SGHTA, CDR2 FQGNSA. This CDR3 region has 12 residues. The CDR3 bases are TGTGCCAGCAGCTTAGACAGAAATGAGCAGTTCTTC. Translated: CASSLDRNEQFF.

This clone was recorded a few times. V gene TRBV28 combines with J gene TRBJ1-1, with TRBD1 identical over 7 bases. The CDR3 spans 16 residues. Germline-derived CDR1 and CDR2 are MDHEN and SYDVKM. Trimming cost V 1 base and J 2 bases; bases outside gene matches: 7. In DNA form, the CDR3 reads TGTGCCAGCAGTTTATACATACAGGGGTCAAACACTGAAGCTTTCTTT. Encoded protein: CASSLYIQGSNTEAFF.

The J gene is TRBJ1-6, the V gene TRBV2; D may be TRBD1 (5 bases). Germline CDR1 is SNHLY and CDR2 is FYNNEI. Trimming took off 7 bases at V and 7 bases at J, with 11 bases between the two ends. This CDR3 region has 13 residues. CDR3: CASKEGTNSPLHF. CDR3 DNA sequence: TGTGCCAGCAAGGAGGGGACCAATTCACCCCTCCACTTT.

This chain joins TRBV18 and TRBJ2-7, with 7 bases lining up with TRBD1. This CDR3 contains 15 residues. Per the germline V gene, CDR1 is KGHSH and CDR2 is LQKENI. V dropped 6 bases and J dropped 5; count of bases not matched to a gene: 13. In nucleotides, the CDR3 is TGTGCCAGCTCTAACCGGGACAGACTTCCGCACGAGCAGTACTTC. This sequence encodes CASSNRDRLPHEQYF.